This T cell receptor (beta chain) comes out of a study of cytomegalovirus exposure and HLA in healthy donors. The PCR contained 60 Vbeta and 13 Jbeta primers. Sequencing used immunoSEQ multiplex PCR; TCRdb keeps in-frame clones, though not all of them. The table lists 180,000 or so clones, 65% to 85% of them singletons. This clone was recorded only once. Its target is unknown. Study conclusions and caveats: TCR beta sequences numbering fewer than 20,000 were associated with HLA alleles at 0.05 false discovery rate in a later analysis. TCR beta V- and J-gene trimming, according to a later analysis, was linked to a missense DCLRE1C variant. Looking again later, the authors saw that most CMV-associated TCR beta chains seemed HLA-restricted. Per a later analysis, HLA-associated TCR beta chains showed more clonal expansion than other, equally common TCR beta chains.

The source is a boy between 2 and 10 years old in good health and CMV-seronegative. The sequencing input was PBMCs.

This chain's CDR3 is CASSPIEGDTQYF. CDR3 DNA sequence: TGTGCCAGCTCACCAATAGAGGGAGATACGCAGTATTTT. This rearrangement joins TRBV18 to TRBJ2-3; a weak D match, TRBD2 (5 bases). V lost 2 bases to trimming and J lost 5 bases, with 8 bases between them. The CDR3 sequence is 13 residues long. CDR1 is KGHSH, CDR2 LQKENI, per germline.